The sequence of this T cell receptor beta chain was determined in a study of blood T cell repertoires in COVID-19 (dated by TCRdb to 2020 to 2021). Regarding the study in general: Collaborator samples came from the United States, Italy and Spain and covered acute and convalescent phases of COVID-19. The prospective study material was composed of cDNA or gDNA derived from T cells, B-cell-depleted T cells, or PBMCs. Subjects who had been exposed to COVID-19, were actively infected with it, or had recovered from it provided the deeply sampled blood TCRbeta repertoires that made up the dataset. The repertoires were released in a freely available public database meant as a resource for research on the immune response to SARS-CoV-2. The samples were drawn from the first 160 participants of the ongoing ImmuneRACE study and from 950 to 1,500 subjects provided by 6 global collaborators. The sample metadata nearly always contained a de-identified subject ID, COVID-19 status, age in years and sex. Where available, HLA class I and class II types were taken from metadata supplied by the sample provider and were not determined by assay-based typing. Study-level results and caveats: How much clinical and demographic metadata was included differed by source and by participant, and the metadata was provided uncurated.

Per the germline V gene (reference sequence), SGHNT is the CDR1 and YYREEE is the CDR2. A distance of 11 bases separates the germline ends of V and J, which lose 4 bases and 1 base respectively. The CDR3 holds 14 amino acids from the cysteine to the phenylalanine. Kept here is only the CDR3 DNA, which spans 42 bases and is read in frame from base 1. Whole blood was collected in K2EDTA tubes by collaborating institutions according to the institutions' own protocols. For TCRbeta analysis, collaborators shipped samples as frozen whole blood, isolated PBMCs, or DNA extracted from either of those sample types. As concerns this clone: No cognate antigen has been identified for it. No qualities accompany the bases; no much larger clone lies one base away. The same CDR3 can be traced to other DNA sequences in this sample.

TCRbeta CDR3 regions were amplified from genomic DNA using the immunoSEQ Assay, a bias-controlled multiplex PCR. On the study's bioinformatics: Nucleated cell counts per sample were estimated from amplification of reference gene primers within the assay. To quantify the absolute abundance of each unique TCRbeta CDR3 rearrangement, sequence reads were collapsed and filtered. For each sample, productive Simpson clonality was calculated as the square root of Simpson's diversity index over productive rearrangements. TCRdb mirrors the immuneACCESS table, restricted to in-frame sequences. Some clones are absent from its copies; in checked studies, under half trace to an unresolved V gene, and the reason for the others is unknown. That table gives V, J and clone size, and the DNA gave D and trimming. Across this sample there are approximately 330,000 clones, with approximately 87% seen only once. The ten biggest clones cover approximately 4% of the sample.

Sequencing was performed on peripheral blood. The TCR originated in a woman between 50 and 59 years old with active or convalescent COVID-19. The V gene is TRBV5-4 and the J gene is TRBJ2-5, and perhaps TRBD2 as D gene, on 6 matching bases. The DNA sequence is as follows: TGTGCCAGCAGCCGGGAGAGCGGCCAAGAGACCCAGTACTTC. This encodes CASSRESGQETQYF.